Listed below are T cell receptor beta chains from one sample, sequenced in a study of blood T cell repertoires in COVID-19. TCRdb's copy holds only in-frame clones and misses some; the assay was immunoSEQ multiplex PCR. Of over 35,000 clones in the sample, roughly 85% were seen once. Sequences were obtained from peripheral blood. These receptors were obtained from a man aged 55-75 years with active COVID-19. Each CDR3 is given with its conserved first and last residue. D genes are given only for firm matches. Expanded clones get a size class; other rows say once, few or many, or leave the size out.

clone size: .; J gene: TRBJ2-6; V gene: TRBV15; D gene: .; CDR3 DNA: TGTGCCACCAGCTGGCCGGGCTCTGGGGCCAACGTCCTGACTTTC; CDR3 protein: CATSWPGSGANVLTF
clone size: few; J gene: TRBJ2-2; V gene: TRBV12-5; D gene: .; CDR3 DNA: TGTGCTAGTGGTTTGGTACTGGAGGGGGAGCTGTTTTTT; CDR3 protein: CASGLVLEGELFF
clone size: .; J gene: TRBJ1-4; V gene: TRBV5-5; D gene: TRBD1; CDR3 DNA: TGTGCCAGCAGCTTGAGTGGCAGGGGGTATGGTAATGAAAAACTGTTTTTT; CDR3 protein: CASSLSGRGYGNEKLFF
clone size: .; J gene: TRBJ2-3; V gene: TRBV10-3; D gene: TRBD2; CDR3 DNA: TGTGCCATCAGTTCATCAACCGGGACTAGCGGGACCCTGTTCACAGATACGCAGTATTTT; CDR3 protein: CAISSSTGTSGTLFTDTQYF
clone size: few; J gene: TRBJ2-7; V gene: TRBV6-5; D gene: TRBD2; CDR3 DNA: TGTGCCAGCAGTTACTCTGAGACTAGCGGAACTTACGAGCAGTACTTC; CDR3 protein: CASSYSETSGTYEQYF
clone size: .; J gene: TRBJ1-1; V gene: TRBV2; D gene: TRBD1; CDR3 DNA: TGTGCCAGCAGTACCACAGGGGGCGGTACTGAAGCTTTCTTT; CDR3 protein: CASSTTGGGTEAFF
clone size: .; J gene: TRBJ1-4; V gene: TRBV5-1; D gene: .; CDR3 DNA: TGCGCCAGCACCGAAACCACTGCGGGGGCAGGTGAAAAACTGTTTTTT; CDR3 protein: CASTETTAGAGEKLFF
clone size: .; J gene: TRBJ2-2; V gene: TRBV5-5; D gene: TRBD1; CDR3 DNA: TGTGCCAGCAGCCTGGGACAGGGGGTCATGAGTACCGGGGAGCTGTTTTTT; CDR3 protein: CASSLGQGVMSTGELFF
clone size: .; J gene: TRBJ2-7; V gene: TRBV3-1/TRBV3-2; D gene: .; CDR3 DNA: TGTGCCAGCAGCCAATACCAGGGATGGGGCTACGAGCAGTACTTC; CDR3 protein: CASSQYQGWGYEQYF
clone size: .; J gene: TRBJ1-5; V gene: TRBV12-3/TRBV12-4; D gene: TRBD1; CDR3 DNA: TGTGCCAGCCGACAGGGGGATCGGCCCCAGCATTTT; CDR3 protein: CASRQGDRPQHF
clone size: once; J gene: TRBJ1-3; V gene: TRBV15; D gene: .; CDR3 DNA: TGTGCCACCAGCAGAGATGCGGGGAGGGGAAACACCATATATTTT; CDR3 protein: CATSRDAGRGNTIYF
clone size: .; J gene: TRBJ2-1; V gene: TRBV24-1; D gene: .; CDR3 DNA: TGTGCCACCAGTGACAGGGACTTGAGCTCCTACAATGAGCAGTTCTTC; CDR3 protein: CATSDRDLSSYNEQFF
clone size: .; J gene: TRBJ1-5; V gene: TRBV28; D gene: .; CDR3 DNA: TGTGCCAGCGTTTCTAGTTGGGTTATAGGCAATCAGCCCCAGCATTTT; CDR3 protein: CASVSSWVIGNQPQHF
clone size: .; J gene: TRBJ2-1; V gene: TRBV2; D gene: .; CDR3 DNA: TGTGCCAGCAGTGCACAGGGTAGAAATGAGCAGTTCTTC; CDR3 protein: CASSAQGRNEQFF
clone size: .; J gene: TRBJ2-7; V gene: TRBV25-1; D gene: .; CDR3 DNA: TGTGCCAGCAGGGCTGGGACTGACCCCTACGAGCAGTACTTC; CDR3 protein: CASRAGTDPYEQYF
clone size: .; J gene: TRBJ2-2; V gene: TRBV10-3; D gene: .; CDR3 DNA: TGTGCCATCAGTGAGTCTGGACTAACTAACACCGGGGAGCTGTTTTTT; CDR3 protein: CAISESGLTNTGELFF